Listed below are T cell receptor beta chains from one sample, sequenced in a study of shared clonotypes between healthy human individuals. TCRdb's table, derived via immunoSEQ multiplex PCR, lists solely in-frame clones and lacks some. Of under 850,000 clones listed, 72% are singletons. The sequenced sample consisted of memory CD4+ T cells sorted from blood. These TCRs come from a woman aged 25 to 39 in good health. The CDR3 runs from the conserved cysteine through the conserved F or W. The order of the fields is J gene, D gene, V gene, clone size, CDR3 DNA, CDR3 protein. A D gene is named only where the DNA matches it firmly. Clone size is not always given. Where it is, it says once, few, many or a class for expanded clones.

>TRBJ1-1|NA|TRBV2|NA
TGTGCCAGCAGAAGGACGAGGGACACTGAAGCTTTCTTT
CASRRTRDTEAFF
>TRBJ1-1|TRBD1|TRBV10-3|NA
TGTGCCATCAAGCAGGGGGACACTGAAGCTTTCTTT
CAIKQGDTEAFF
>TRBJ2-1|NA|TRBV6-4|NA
TGTGCCAGCTCCCCTAGCTGGGTCTACAATGAGCAGTTCTTC
CASSPSWVYNEQFF
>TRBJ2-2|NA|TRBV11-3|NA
TGTGCCAGCAGCTTAGGCCGGGGCAGGGCGAACGGGGAGCTGTTTTTT
CASSLGRGRANGELFF
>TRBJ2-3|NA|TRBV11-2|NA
TGTGCCAGCAGCTTTCATCCAGGGAGTGAAGGGAATACGCAGTATTTT
CASSFHPGSEGNTQYF
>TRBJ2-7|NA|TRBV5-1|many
TGCGCCAGCAGCTCGAGGCGCGGGATGGGAACCTACGAGCAGTACTTC
CASSSRRGMGTYEQYF
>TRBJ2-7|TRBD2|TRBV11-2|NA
TGTGCCAGCAGCTTAATTGCTAGCGGGAGCTCCTACGAGCAGTACTTC
CASSLIASGSSYEQYF
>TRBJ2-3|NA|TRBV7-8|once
TGTGCCAGCAGCCCACGGACTTTTACAGATACGCAGTATTTT
CASSPRTFTDTQYF
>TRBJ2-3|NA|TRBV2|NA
TGTGCCAGCAGGTCTCAGGGCAGCACAGATACGCAGTATTTT
CASRSQGSTDTQYF
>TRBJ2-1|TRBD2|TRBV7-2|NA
TGTGCCAGCACCCGGACTAGCGGCTACAATGAGCAGTTCTTC
CASTRTSGYNEQFF
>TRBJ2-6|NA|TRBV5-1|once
TGCGCCAGCAGCAACCTACAGGGCTCTGGGGCCAACGTCCTGACTTTC
CASSNLQGSGANVLTF
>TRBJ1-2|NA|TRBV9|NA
TGTGCCAGCAGCGGATACAGGGCCCCTGGCTATGGCTACACCTTC
CASSGYRAPGYGYTF
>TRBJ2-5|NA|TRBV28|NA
TGTGCCAGCAGTTCCCCCCGGGGGGCGACTAAAGAGACCCAGTACTTC
CASSSPRGATKETQYF
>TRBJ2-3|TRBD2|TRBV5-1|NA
TGCGCCAGCAGCTTGGATCGGGAGGGTCGTGATACGCAGTATTTT
CASSLDREGRDTQYF
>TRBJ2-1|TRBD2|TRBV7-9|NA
TGTGCCAGCAGCTTACCTGGGACTAGCGCAAATGAGCAGTTCTTC
CASSLPGTSANEQFF
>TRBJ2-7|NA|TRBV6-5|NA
TGTGCCAGCAGTTACCAGGGAGCCTACGAGCAGTACTTC
CASSYQGAYEQYF
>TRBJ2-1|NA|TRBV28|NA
TGTGCCAGCAGTTCAACCAGGGCGAGGTCCTACAATGAGCAGTTCTTC
CASSSTRARSYNEQFF
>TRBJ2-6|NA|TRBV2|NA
TGTGCCAGCACGAAACCCGGGTCTGGGGCCAACGTCCTGACTTTC
CASTKPGSGANVLTF
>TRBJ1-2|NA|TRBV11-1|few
TGTGCCAGCAGCTTATCCCAGGGTGGCTACACCTTC
CASSLSQGGYTF
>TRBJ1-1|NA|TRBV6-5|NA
TGTGCCAGCAGTTACTCTTCACACGTTGGGACTGAAGCTTTCTTT
CASSYSSHVGTEAFF
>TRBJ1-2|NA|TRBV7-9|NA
TGTGCCAGCAGCTTGGGGACCGAATTCGGGGGCTACACCTTC
CASSLGTEFGGYTF
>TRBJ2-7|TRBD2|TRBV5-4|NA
TGTGCCAGCAGCTTAGGCGGGAGTGAATCCTACGAGCAGTACTTC
CASSLGGSESYEQYF
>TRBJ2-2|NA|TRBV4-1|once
TGCGCCAGCAGCCCGATTCTACGCACCGGGGAGCTGTTTTTT
CASSPILRTGELFF
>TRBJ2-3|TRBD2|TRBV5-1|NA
TGCGCCAGCAGCTTGGCACTAGCGGGAGCACGAACCCCATTCGCGCAGTATTTT
CASSLALAGARTPFAQYF
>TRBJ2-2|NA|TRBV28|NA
TGTGCCAGCAGTTTAGGCGTCGGGGGATCGAACACCGGGGAGCTGTTTTTT
CASSLGVGGSNTGELFF
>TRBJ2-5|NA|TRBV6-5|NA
TGTGCCAGCATGACCGGTCTCTTTCAAGAGACCCAGTACTTC
CASMTGLFQETQYF
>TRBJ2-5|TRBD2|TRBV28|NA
TGTGCCAGCAGACCCGGACTAGCAGAGACCCAGTACTTC
CASRPGLAETQYF
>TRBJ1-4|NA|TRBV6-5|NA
TGTGCCAGCAGTTACTCCGGGGTTAATGAAAAACTGTTTTTT
CASSYSGVNEKLFF